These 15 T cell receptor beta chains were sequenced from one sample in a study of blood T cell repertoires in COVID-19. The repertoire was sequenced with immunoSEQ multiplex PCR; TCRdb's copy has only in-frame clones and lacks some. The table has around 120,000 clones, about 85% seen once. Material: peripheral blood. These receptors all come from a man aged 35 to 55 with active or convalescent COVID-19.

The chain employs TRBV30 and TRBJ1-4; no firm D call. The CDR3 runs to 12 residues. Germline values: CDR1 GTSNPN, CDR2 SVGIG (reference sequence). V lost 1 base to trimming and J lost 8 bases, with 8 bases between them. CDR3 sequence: CAWSAIREKLFF. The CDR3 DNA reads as TGTGCCTGGAGTGCAATTCGGGAAAAACTGTTTTTT.

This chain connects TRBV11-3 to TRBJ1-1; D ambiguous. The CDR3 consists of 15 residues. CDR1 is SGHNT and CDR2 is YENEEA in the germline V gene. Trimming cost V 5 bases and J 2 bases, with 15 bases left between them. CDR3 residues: CASSPGGLENTEAFF. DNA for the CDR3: TGTGCCAGCAGCCCAGGAGGTCTGGAAAACACTGAAGCTTTCTTT.

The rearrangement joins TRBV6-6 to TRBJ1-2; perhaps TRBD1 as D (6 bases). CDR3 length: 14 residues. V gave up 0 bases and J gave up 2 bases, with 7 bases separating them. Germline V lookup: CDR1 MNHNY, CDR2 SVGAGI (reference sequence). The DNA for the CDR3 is TGTGCCAGCAGTTACTCGCAGGGGAACTATGGCTACACCTTC. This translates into CASSYSQGNYGYTF.

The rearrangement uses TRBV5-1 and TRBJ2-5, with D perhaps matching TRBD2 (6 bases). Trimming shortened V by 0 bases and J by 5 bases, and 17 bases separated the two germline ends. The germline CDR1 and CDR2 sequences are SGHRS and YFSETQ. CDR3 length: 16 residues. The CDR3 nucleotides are TGCGCCAGCAGCTTGGCAGGGACTGGCGTCGCGGAGACCCAGTACTTC. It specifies CASSLAGTGVAETQYF.

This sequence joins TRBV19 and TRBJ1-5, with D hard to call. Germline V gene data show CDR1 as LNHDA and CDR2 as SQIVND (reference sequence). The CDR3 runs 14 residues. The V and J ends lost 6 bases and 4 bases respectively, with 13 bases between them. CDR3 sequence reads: CASRKAGSNQPQHF. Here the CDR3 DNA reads TGTGCCAGTAGAAAGGCAGGCTCGAATCAGCCCCAGCATTTT.

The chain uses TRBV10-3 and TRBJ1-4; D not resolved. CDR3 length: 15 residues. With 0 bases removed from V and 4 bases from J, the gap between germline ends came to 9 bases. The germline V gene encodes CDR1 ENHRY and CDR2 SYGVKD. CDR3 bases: TGTGCCATCAGTGAGTCGACGGGGAGTAATGAAAAACTGTTTTTT. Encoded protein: CAISESTGSNEKLFF.

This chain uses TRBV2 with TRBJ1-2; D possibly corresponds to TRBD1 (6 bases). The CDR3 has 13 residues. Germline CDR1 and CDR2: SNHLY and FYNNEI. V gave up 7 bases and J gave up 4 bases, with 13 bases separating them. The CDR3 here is CASIRAGAYGYTF. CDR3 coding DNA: TGTGCCAGCATTAGGGCAGGGGCCTATGGCTACACCTTC.

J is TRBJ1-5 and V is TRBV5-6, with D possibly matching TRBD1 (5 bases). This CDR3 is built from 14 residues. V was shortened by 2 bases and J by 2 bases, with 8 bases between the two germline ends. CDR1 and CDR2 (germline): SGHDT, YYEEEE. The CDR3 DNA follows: TGTGCCAGCAGCTTAGGAGGGGGCAATCAGCCCCAGCATTTT. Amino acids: CASSLGGGNQPQHF.

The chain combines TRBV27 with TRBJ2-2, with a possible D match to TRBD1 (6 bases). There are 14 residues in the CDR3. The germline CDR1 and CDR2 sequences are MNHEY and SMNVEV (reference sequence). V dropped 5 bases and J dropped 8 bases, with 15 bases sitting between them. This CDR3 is CASSIQGGFGELFF. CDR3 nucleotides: TGTGCCAGCAGTATCCAAGGGGGTTTTGGGGAGCTGTTTTTT.

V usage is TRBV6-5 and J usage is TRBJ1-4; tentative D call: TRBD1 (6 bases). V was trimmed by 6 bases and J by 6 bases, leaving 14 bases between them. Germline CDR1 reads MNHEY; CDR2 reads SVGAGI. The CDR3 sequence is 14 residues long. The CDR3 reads CASRGGGADEKLFF. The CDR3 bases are TGTGCCAGCAGAGGGGGGGGCGCGGATGAAAAACTGTTTTTT.

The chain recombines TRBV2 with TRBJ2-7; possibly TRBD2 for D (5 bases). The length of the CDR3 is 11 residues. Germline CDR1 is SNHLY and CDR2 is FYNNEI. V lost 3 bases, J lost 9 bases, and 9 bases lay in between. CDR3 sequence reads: CASSERALQYF. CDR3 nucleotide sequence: TGTGCCAGCAGTGAGAGGGCACTGCAGTACTTC.

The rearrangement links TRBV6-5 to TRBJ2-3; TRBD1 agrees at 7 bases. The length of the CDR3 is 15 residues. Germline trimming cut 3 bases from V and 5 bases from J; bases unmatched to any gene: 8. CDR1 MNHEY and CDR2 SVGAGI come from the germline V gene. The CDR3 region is CASSYIRGQGDTQYF. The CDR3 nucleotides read TGTGCCAGCAGTTATATAAGGGGGCAGGGAGATACGCAGTATTTT.

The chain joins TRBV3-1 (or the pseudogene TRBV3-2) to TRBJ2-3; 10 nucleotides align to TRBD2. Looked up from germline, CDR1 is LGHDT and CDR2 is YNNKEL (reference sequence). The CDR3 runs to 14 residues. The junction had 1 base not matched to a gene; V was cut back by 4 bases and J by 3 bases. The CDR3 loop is CASSRTSGTDTQYF. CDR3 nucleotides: TGTGCCAGCAGCCGGACTAGCGGAACAGATACGCAGTATTTT.

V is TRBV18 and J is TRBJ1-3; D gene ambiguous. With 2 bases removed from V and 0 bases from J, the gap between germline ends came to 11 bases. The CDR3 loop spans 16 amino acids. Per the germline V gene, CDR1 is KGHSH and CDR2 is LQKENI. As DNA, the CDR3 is TGTGCCAGCTCACCAGCTGCACGGGTCTCTGGAAACACCATATATTTT. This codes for CASSPAARVSGNTIYF. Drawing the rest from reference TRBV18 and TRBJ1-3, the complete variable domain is NAGVMQNPRHLVRRRGQEARLRCSPMKGHSHVYWYRQLPEEGLKFMVYLQKENIIDESGMPKERFSAEFPKEGPSILRIQQVVRGDSAAYFCASSPAARVSGNTIYFGEGSWLTVV.

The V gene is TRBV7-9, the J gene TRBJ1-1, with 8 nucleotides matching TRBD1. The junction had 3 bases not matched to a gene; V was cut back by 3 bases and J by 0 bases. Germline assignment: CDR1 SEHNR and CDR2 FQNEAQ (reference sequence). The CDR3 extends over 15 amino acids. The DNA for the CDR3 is TGTGCCAGCAGCTTCTTGGACAGGGTGAACACTGAAGCTTTCTTT. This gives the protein CASSFLDRVNTEAFF.